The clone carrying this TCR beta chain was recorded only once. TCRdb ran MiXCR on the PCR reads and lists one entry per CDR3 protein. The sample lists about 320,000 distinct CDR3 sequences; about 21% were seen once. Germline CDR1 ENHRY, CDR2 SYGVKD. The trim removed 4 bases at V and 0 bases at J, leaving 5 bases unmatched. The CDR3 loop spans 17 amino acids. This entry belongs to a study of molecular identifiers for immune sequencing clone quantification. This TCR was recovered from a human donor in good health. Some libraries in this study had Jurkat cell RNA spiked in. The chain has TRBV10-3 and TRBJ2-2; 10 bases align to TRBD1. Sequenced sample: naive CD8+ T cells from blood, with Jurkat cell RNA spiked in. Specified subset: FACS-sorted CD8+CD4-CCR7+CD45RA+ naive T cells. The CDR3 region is CAISGGQGTPNTGELFF. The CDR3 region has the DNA TGTGCCATCAGTGGGGGACAGGGGACGCCGAACACCGGGGAGCTGTTTTTT.